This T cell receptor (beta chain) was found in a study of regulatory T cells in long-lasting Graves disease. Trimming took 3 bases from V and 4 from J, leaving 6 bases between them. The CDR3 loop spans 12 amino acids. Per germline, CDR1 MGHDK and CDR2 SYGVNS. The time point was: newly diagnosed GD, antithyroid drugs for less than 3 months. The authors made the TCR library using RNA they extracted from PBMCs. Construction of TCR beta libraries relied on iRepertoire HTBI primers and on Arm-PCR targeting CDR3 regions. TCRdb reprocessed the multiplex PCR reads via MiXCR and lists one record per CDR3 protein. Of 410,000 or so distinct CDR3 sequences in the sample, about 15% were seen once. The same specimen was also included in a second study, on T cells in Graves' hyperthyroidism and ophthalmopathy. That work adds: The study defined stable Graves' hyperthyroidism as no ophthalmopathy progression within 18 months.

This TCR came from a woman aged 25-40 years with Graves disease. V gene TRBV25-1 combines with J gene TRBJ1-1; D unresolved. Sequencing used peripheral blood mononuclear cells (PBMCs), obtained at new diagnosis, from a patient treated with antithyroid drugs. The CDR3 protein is CASSDGFTEAFF. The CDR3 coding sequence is TGTGCCAGCAGTGACGGGTTCACTGAAGCTTTCTTT.